These 24 T cell receptor beta chains originate from one sample sequenced in a study of blood T cells in healthy people across ages. For the second PCR, which ran for about 6 to 12 cycles, a sample-barcoded 5' primer and a J-beta primer mix were used. Each CDR3 protein gets one entry after TCRdb re-called the 5' RACE reads with MiXCR. There are approximately 960,000 distinct CDR3 sequences in the sample; about 28% occur only once, and roughly a tenth lies in the top ten. The sample also formed part of further work on T cells of mothers and their children.

What was sequenced was blood. The receptors were sampled from a middle-aged woman in good health.

This clonotype showed up just a few times. The CDR3 loop is CASSLGTGPRGYTF. The CDR3 region has the DNA TGTGCCAGCAGCTTAGGGACGGGACCGAGGGGCTACACCTTC. The genes are TRBV7-2 and TRBJ1-2; possibly TRBD1 for D (5 bases). Trimming took off 1 base at V and 8 bases at J, with 14 bases between the two ends. CDR1 is SGHTA and CDR2 is FQGNSA in the germline V gene. CDR3 length: 14 amino acids.

Details on this clonotype: It may be a read error: a sequence one base away is much more abundant. The rearrangement uses TRBV20-1 and TRBJ1-4; no definite D call. Germline CDR1 reads DFQATT; CDR2 reads SNEGSKA (reference sequence). The CDR3 spans 14 residues. The DNA of the CDR3 is TGCAGTGCAGCCCCGGGCATAACTAATGAAGAACTGTTTTTT. It encodes CSAAPGITNEELFF.

This clonotype showed up many times. J is TRBJ1-2 and V is TRBV6-5, with TRBD1 matching over 10 bases. In germline, CDR1 is MNHEY, CDR2 SVGAGI. The trim removed 5 bases at V and 8 bases at J, leaving 11 bases unmatched. The CDR3 spans 15 residues. CDR3 coding DNA: TGTGCCAGCAGTACCCAAGGACAGGGGGTTCGGGGCTACACCTTC. This codes for CASSTQGQGVRGYTF.

This clonotype showed up many times. This chain links TRBV7-2 with TRBJ2-5; the D gene is possibly TRBD1 (7 bases). The length of the CDR3 is 15 residues. Germline assignment: CDR1 SGHTA and CDR2 FQGNSA. The V end was cut by 3 bases, the J end by 5 bases, with 16 bases between. The CDR3 sequence is CASSFGTAGGETQYF. The CDR3 region has the DNA TGTGCCAGCAGCTTCGGGACAGCTGGGGGGGAGACCCAGTACTTC.

This clonotype has a handful of counts. The rearrangement uses TRBV15 and TRBJ2-2, with D perhaps matching TRBD1 (6 bases). V was shortened by 0 bases and J by 3 bases, with 11 bases between the two germline ends. Germline CDR1 is LNHNV and CDR2 is YYDKDF (reference sequence). The CDR3 is made up of 16 amino acids. The CDR3 here is CATSRERGTHTGELFF. CDR3 sequence (DNA): TGTGCCACCAGCAGAGAAAGGGGGACCCACACCGGGGAGCTGTTTTTT. Supplemented by reference TRBV15 and TRBJ2-2, the full variable domain reads DAMVIQNPRYQVTQFGKPVTLSCSQTLNHNVMYWYQQKSSQAPKLLFHYYDKDFNNEADTPDNFQSRRPNTSFCFLDIRSPGLGDTAMYLCATSRERGTHTGELFFGEGSRLTVL.

This clonotype was recorded many times. The chain links TRBV7-2 to TRBJ1-2; TRBD1 matches at 10 bases. The germline CDR1 and CDR2 sequences are SGHTA and FQGNSA. Losses at the gene ends were 5 bases for V and 6 bases for J; bases not matched to a gene: 6. The CDR3 consists of 14 residues. The CDR3 is CASSPHGQGDGYTF. The CDR3, as DNA: TGTGCCAGCAGCCCTCACGGACAGGGGGATGGCTACACCTTC.

This clonotype was recorded only once. This chain links TRBV10-3 with TRBJ2-1; the D gene is possibly TRBD2 (5 bases). The CDR3 has 16 residues. Germline V gives CDR1 ENHRY, CDR2 SYGVKD. Trimming stripped 4 bases from V and 0 bases from J, with 13 bases between. The DNA for the CDR3 is TGTGCCATCAGTGGAGGGAAGTCGAGCTCCTACAATGAGCAGTTCTTC. As protein: CAISGGKSSSYNEQFF.

This clonotype was observed a handful of times. The chain is built from TRBV7-2 and TRBJ1-1, with 7 bases aligning to TRBD1. The germline V gene has CDR1 SGHTA and CDR2 FQGNSA. The CDR3 totals 14 residues. V shed 4 bases and J 4 bases; nucleotides not matched to a gene: 6. The CDR3 protein is CASSSGGEATEAFF. The CDR3 DNA follows: TGTGCCAGCAGCTCAGGGGGGGAGGCCACTGAAGCTTTCTTT.

As regards this clonotype: One junction end disagrees with the germline gene, perhaps due to a read error. The rearrangement links TRBV20-1 to TRBJ1-1, with D hard to call. This CDR3 is built from 13 residues. CDR1 DFQATT and CDR2 SNEGSKA come from the germline V gene (reference sequence). CDR3 sequence reads: CSAGDGLNTEAFF. The CDR3 DNA reads as TGCAGTGCTGGAGACGGACTGAACACTGAAGCTTTCTTT.

This clonotype occurred many times. The rearrangement joins TRBV6-5 to TRBJ2-1; TRBD2 might be the D (7 bases). V was clipped by 7 bases and J by 1 base, with 11 bases between them. The germline CDR1 and CDR2 sequences are MNHEY and SVGAGI. This CDR3 contains 14 residues. Written as DNA, the CDR3 is TGTGCCAGCAAGGGGGGGCCATCCTACAATGAGCAGTTCTTC. Its protein product is CASKGGPSYNEQFF.

This clonotype was observed many times. The chain recombines TRBV5-1 with TRBJ2-7; 11 positions agree with TRBD2. The CDR3 totals 16 residues. The junction had 7 bases not matched to a gene; V was cut back by 4 bases and J by 1 base. CDR1 and CDR2 (germline): SGHRS, YFSETQ. The CDR3, as DNA: TGCGCCAGCAGCCAACTGGGACTAGCGGTTTCCTACGAGCAGTACTTC. This encodes CASSQLGLAVSYEQYF.

This clonotype was seen more than once but under ten times. This chain connects TRBV12-3 or TRBV12-4 to TRBJ2-7; D possibly corresponds to TRBD2 (6 bases). This CDR3 has 15 amino acids. V shed 5 bases and J shed 1 base, with 15 bases lying between them. CDR3 in DNA: TGTGCCAGCAGTCATATGGAGGGTCAGTCCTACGAGCAGTACTTC. Its protein is CASSHMEGQSYEQYF.

Many counts were recorded for this clonotype. This chain connects TRBV11-2 to TRBJ2-7; D ambiguous. Germline values: CDR1 SGHAT, CDR2 FQNNGV. This CDR3 contains 15 residues. V was trimmed by 5 bases and J by 2 bases, leaving 16 bases between them. CDR3 protein: CASSLGPVITYEQYF. CDR3 bases: TGTGCCAGCAGCCTCGGACCGGTCATTACCTACGAGCAGTACTTC.

This clonotype was observed a handful of times. The CDR3 spells CASSPGGASSTDTQYF. The CDR3 nucleotides read TGCGCCAGCAGCCCAGGGGGGGCATCTAGCACAGATACGCAGTATTTT. The chain couples TRBV4-1 to TRBJ2-3; TRBD1 or TRBD2 may be the D gene (7 bases each). The V end lost 4 bases, the J end lost 0 bases, and 14 bases lay between the germline ends. The CDR3 runs to 16 residues. The germline V gene has CDR1 MGHRA and CDR2 YSYEKL.

This clonotype was observed a few times. The chain carries TRBV6-6 and TRBJ2-7; possibly TRBD1 for D (6 bases). Germline V gene data show CDR1 as MNHNY and CDR2 as SVGAGI (reference sequence). V was pared by 2 bases and J by 4 bases, with 12 bases between. The CDR3 is 14 residues long. The CDR3 nucleotides are TGTGCCAGCAGTTACGATCAGGGGCGATACGAGCAGTACTTC. Encoded protein: CASSYDQGRYEQYF.

V gene TRBV7-2 combines with J gene TRBJ2-5; D perhaps matches TRBD1 (5 bases). Germline V lookup: CDR1 SGHTA, CDR2 FQGNSA. V shed 0 bases and J shed 2 bases, with 13 bases lying between them. CDR3 length: 16 residues. The CDR3 loop is CASSLANRQSQETQYF. The CDR3, as DNA: TGTGCCAGCAGCTTAGCGAACAGGCAATCTCAAGAGACCCAGTACTTC.

Turning to this clonotype: Since a much larger clone is just one base distant, this may be a read error. The final CDR3 position lacks the conserved phenylalanine or tryptophan, pointing to a likely read error. The rearrangement joins TRBV7-2 to TRBJ1-2; 7 positions agree with TRBD1. Trimming removed 0 bases from V and 8 bases from J; junction bases left unmatched: 12. This CDR3 has 16 amino acids. Germline V gives CDR1 SGHTA, CDR2 FQGNSA. In DNA form, the CDR3 reads TGTGCCAGCAGCTTAGCAGGGAGGGGGCAAGTCGGGGGCTACACCTGC. It translates to CASSLAGRGQVGGYTC.

This clonotype was detected a few times. V and J are TRBV6-5 and TRBJ2-1; 12 bases map to TRBD2. The CDR3 runs to 19 residues. Germline CDR1 reads MNHEY; CDR2 reads SVGAGI. After removal of 0 bases from V and 5 bases from J, the junction contained 11 bases not matched to a gene. The CDR3 coding sequence is TGTGCCAGCAGTTACTCCCCACTGACTAGCGGGGGCGGGAACAATGAGCAGTTCTTC. Its protein product is CASSYSPLTSGGGNNEQFF.

This clonotype was observed a handful of times. This chain uses TRBV7-9 with TRBJ2-5, with no clear D. The V gene's germline CDR1 is SEHNR and CDR2 FQNEAQ (reference sequence). The germline V and J ends were trimmed by 5 bases and 5 bases, with 21 bases remaining between them. The CDR3 has 16 residues. CDR3 coding DNA: TGTGCCAGCAGCCACCCCCGGGTCAGCTATGGGGAGACCCAGTACTTC. It yields the protein CASSHPRVSYGETQYF.

This clonotype was counted between two and nine times. The genes are TRBV7-9 and TRBJ2-1, with TRBD2 identical over 9 bases. V was clipped by 6 bases and J by 9 bases; unmatched bases: 9. Germline V gene sequence: CDR1 SEHNR, CDR2 FQNEAQ (reference sequence). CDR3 length: 14 amino acids. The CDR3: CASSVAGADGEQFF. The DNA for the CDR3 is TGTGCCAGCAGTGTAGCGGGGGCCGACGGTGAGCAGTTCTTC.

Turning to this clonotype: This sequence may be a read error, since a much larger clone differs from it by one base. The chain couples TRBV20-1 to TRBJ2-7, with TRBD1 matching 7 bases. Judging by the DNA end, TRBJ2-5 fits better; the J call may be wrong. Germline CDR1 and CDR2: DFQATT and SNEGSKA (reference sequence). CDR3 length equals 14 residues. The CDR3, as DNA: TGCGGTGCTAGTCCACAGGGGCGCGGAGAGACCCAGTACTTC. It specifies CGASPQGRGETQYF.

This clonotype turned up a few times. This chain joins TRBV15 and TRBJ1-5; D not certain. The CDR3 sequence is 14 residues long. The V end lost 0 bases, the J end lost 9 bases, and 12 bases lay between the germline ends. The germline CDR1 and CDR2 sequences are LNHNV and YYDKDF (reference sequence). In nucleotides, the CDR3 is TGTGCCACCAGCAGAGATACCGGACGTCGGCCCCAGCATTTT. Its protein is CATSRDTGRRPQHF.

This sequence joins TRBV9 and TRBJ2-1, with 10 bases identical to TRBD2. V dropped 1 base and J dropped 10; count of bases not matched to a gene: 8. The CDR3 runs 15 residues. CDR1 is SGDLS, CDR2 YYNGEE, per germline. In DNA form, the CDR3 reads TGTGCCAGCAGCGTAAACAGCGGGGGGGCACACGAGCAGTTCTTC. Encoded protein: CASSVNSGGAHEQFF.

This clonotype showed up many times. The chain recombines TRBV5-1 with TRBJ2-7, with D possibly TRBD1 on 6 matching bases. V was pared by 1 base and J by 6 bases, with 17 bases between. The CDR3 is 15 residues long. Germline V gene lookup returns CDR1 SGHRS and CDR2 YFSETQ. The CDR3, as DNA: TGCGCCAGCAGCTTGACAGGGTTAGGATCGGGCGAGCAGTACTTC. Encoded protein: CASSLTGLGSGEQYF.